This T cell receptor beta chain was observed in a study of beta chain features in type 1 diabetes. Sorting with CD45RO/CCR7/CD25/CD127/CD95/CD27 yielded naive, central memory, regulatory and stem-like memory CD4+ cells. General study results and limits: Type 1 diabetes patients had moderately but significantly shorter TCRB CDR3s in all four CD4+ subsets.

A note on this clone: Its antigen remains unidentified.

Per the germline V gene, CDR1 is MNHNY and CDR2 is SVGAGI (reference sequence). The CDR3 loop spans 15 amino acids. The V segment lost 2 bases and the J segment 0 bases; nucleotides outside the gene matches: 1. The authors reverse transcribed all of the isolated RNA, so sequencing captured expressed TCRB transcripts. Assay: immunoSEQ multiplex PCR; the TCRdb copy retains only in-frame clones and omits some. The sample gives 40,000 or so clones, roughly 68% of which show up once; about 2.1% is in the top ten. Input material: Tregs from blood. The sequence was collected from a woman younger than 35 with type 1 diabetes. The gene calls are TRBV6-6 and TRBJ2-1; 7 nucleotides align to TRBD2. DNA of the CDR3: TGTGCCAGCAGTTACGGGAGGGCCTCCTACAATGAGCAGTTCTTC. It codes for CASSYGRASYNEQFF.